The 14 T cell receptor beta chains below were found in one sample sequenced in a study of blood T cell repertoires in COVID-19. The table came from immunoSEQ multiplex PCR; TCRdb's copy has only in-frame clones and leaves some out. This table holds 170,000 or so clones, 90% found once. The sample comprised peripheral blood. The receptor set was obtained from a man aged 45-65 years with acute or convalescent COVID-19.

The genes are TRBV10-3 and TRBJ2-7; unclear D gene. Germline V gene data show CDR1 as ENHRY and CDR2 as SYGVKD. CDR3 length: 16 residues. V was trimmed by 0 bases and J by 3 bases, leaving 15 bases between them. The CDR3 protein is CAISESAAARYYEQYV. CDR3 bases: TGTGCCATCAGTGAGTCGGCGGCAGCGAGATACTACGAGCAGTACGTC.

The rearrangement links TRBV27 to TRBJ2-1; TRBD2 matches at 11 bases. The CDR3 is 15 residues long. V lost 7 bases to trimming and J lost 3 bases; unmatched junction nucleotides: 5. The germline CDR1 and CDR2 sequences are MNHEY and SMNVEV (reference sequence). The DNA for the CDR3 is TGTGCCAGCAACTCCGGGACTAGCGGCTACAATGAGCAGTTCTTC. It encodes CASNSGTSGYNEQFF.

This clone was seen only once. The V and J genes are TRBV19 and TRBJ1-4; TRBD1 aligns across 8 bases. Trimming removed 4 bases from V and 8 bases from J; junction bases left unmatched: 9. The CDR3 has 15 residues. Germline CDR1 and CDR2: LNHDA and SQIVND (reference sequence). For the CDR3, the DNA is TGTGCCAGTAGTACGGCAGGGGGCGCGGGCGAAAAACTGTTTTTT. Protein: CASSTAGGAGEKLFF. Drawing the rest from reference TRBV19 and TRBJ1-4, the complete variable domain is DGGITQSPKYLFRKEGQNVTLSCEQNLNHDAMYWYRQDPGQGLRLIYYSQIVNDFQKGDIAEGYSVSREKKESFPLTVTSAQKNPTAFYLCASSTAGGAGEKLFFGSGTQLSVL.

V usage is TRBV24-1 and J usage is TRBJ2-1, with TRBD2 identical over 8 bases. Germline-derived CDR1 and CDR2 are KGHDR and SFDVKD. This CDR3 comprises 15 residues. V lost 0 bases, J lost 9 bases, and 6 bases stayed unmatched. The CDR3 nucleotides are TGTGCCACCAGTGATTTGTCGGGGGGGTTACGTGAGCAGTTCTTC. Protein sequence: CATSDLSGGLREQFF.

The DNA for the CDR3 is TGTGCCAGCAGCACGAGCGGGAACAACAATGAGCAGTTCTTC. Translation: CASSTSGNNNEQFF. This chain links TRBV11-3 with TRBJ2-1; 7 nucleotides match TRBD2. In germline, CDR1 is SGHNT, CDR2 YENEEA. The CDR3 runs 14 residues. The junction had 6 bases not matched to a gene; V was cut back by 5 bases and J by 5 bases.

The rearrangement links TRBV18 to TRBJ2-7; 7 positions agree with TRBD2. The CDR3 is 15 residues long. Germline V gene data show CDR1 as KGHSH and CDR2 as LQKENI. The J segment lost 3 bases and the V segment lost 1 base, leaving 6 bases of the junction unmatched. The CDR3 reads CASSPRRGGDYEQYV. In DNA, the CDR3 is TGTGCCAGCTCACCACGAAGGGGAGGGGACTACGAGCAGTACGTC.

V gene TRBV19 combines with J gene TRBJ1-1, with TRBD1 identical over 8 bases. V trimming: 0 bases; J trimming: 5 bases; junction bases outside the gene matches: 8. CDR3 length equals 16 residues. The germline CDR1 and CDR2 sequences are LNHDA and SQIVND (reference sequence). CDR3 nucleotides: TGTGCCAGTAGTATAGACCCGACAGGGGATGGGACTGAAGCTTTCTTT. As protein: CASSIDPTGDGTEAFF.

This sequence joins TRBV19 and TRBJ1-1, with 10 nucleotides matching TRBD1. V shed 9 bases, J shed 7 bases, and the junction held 8 bases outside the gene matches. This CDR3 contains 13 residues. CDR1 is LNHDA, CDR2 SQIVND, per germline (reference sequence). The DNA of the CDR3 is TGTGCCAGCAACCTGGACAGGGGGAATGAAGCTTTCTTT. This encodes CASNLDRGNEAFF.

This chain links TRBV27 with TRBJ2-7; possible D gene TRBD1, 6 bases. Per germline, CDR1 MNHEY and CDR2 SMNVEV (reference sequence). V lost 6 bases and J lost 2, with 17 bases in between. CDR3 length: 15 amino acids. In nucleotides, the CDR3 is TGTGCCAGCAGCCACCGACAGGTGACTCCCTACGAGCAGTACTTC. Its translation: CASSHRQVTPYEQYF.

This chain links TRBV5-6 with TRBJ1-2; 9 nucleotides align to TRBD1. V shed 3 bases, J shed 4 bases, and the junction held 10 bases outside the gene matches. The CDR3 is 16 amino acids. Germline loops: CDR1 SGHDT, CDR2 YYEEEE. The CDR3 protein is CASSSYLWDRVYGYTF. CDR3 DNA: TGTGCCAGCAGCTCCTATTTGTGGGACAGGGTCTATGGCTACACCTTC. Full variable domain (outside the CDR3, taken from reference TRBV5-6 and TRBJ1-2): DAGVTQSPTHLIKTRGQQVTLRCSPKSGHDTVSWYQQALGQGPQFIFQYYEEEERQRGNFPDRFSGHQFPNYSSELNVNALLLGDSALYLCASSSYLWDRVYGYTFGSGTRLTVV.

The gene calls are TRBV7-9 and TRBJ2-3, with D maybe TRBD1 (7 bases). Germline lookup yields CDR1 SEHNR and CDR2 FQNEAQ (reference sequence). Deletions cut 2 bases from V and 3 bases from J, with 21 bases between. The CDR3 sequence is 18 residues long. This CDR3 reads CASSLSRGATRSTDTQYF. CDR3 coding DNA: TGTGCCAGCAGCTTATCCAGGGGGGCAACCCGGAGTACAGATACGCAGTATTTT.

The chain joins TRBV5-1 to TRBJ2-5; 8 bases match TRBD1. Losses at the gene ends were 4 bases for V and 4 bases for J; bases not matched to a gene: 9. The germline CDR1 and CDR2 sequences are SGHRS and YFSETQ. The CDR3 is made up of 15 amino acids. The CDR3 DNA follows: TGCGCCAGCAGCCGATCCGACAGGGGAGGAGAGACCCAGTACTTC. Translated, it gives CASSRSDRGGETQYF.

The chain is built from TRBV2 and TRBJ1-2; 10 bases are shared with TRBD1. V lost 2 bases to trimming and J lost 6 bases; unmatched junction nucleotides: 6. CDR3 size: 15 residues. Germline CDR1 is SNHLY and CDR2 is FYNNEI. The CDR3 DNA reads as TGTGCCAGCAGTGAAATGTGGGGGACAGGGGATGGCTACACCTTC. The encoded protein is CASSEMWGTGDGYTF.

This rearrangement joins TRBV3-1 (or the pseudogene TRBV3-2) to TRBJ1-2, with 9 nucleotides matching TRBD1. The junction had 11 bases not matched to a gene; V was cut back by 1 base and J by 14 bases. The CDR3 contains 14 residues. Germline V gene sequence: CDR1 LGHDT, CDR2 YNNKEL (reference sequence). The CDR3 here is CASSQVLNRGPVTF. CDR3 coding DNA: TGTGCCAGCAGCCAAGTGCTAAACAGGGGGCCCGTTACCTTC.